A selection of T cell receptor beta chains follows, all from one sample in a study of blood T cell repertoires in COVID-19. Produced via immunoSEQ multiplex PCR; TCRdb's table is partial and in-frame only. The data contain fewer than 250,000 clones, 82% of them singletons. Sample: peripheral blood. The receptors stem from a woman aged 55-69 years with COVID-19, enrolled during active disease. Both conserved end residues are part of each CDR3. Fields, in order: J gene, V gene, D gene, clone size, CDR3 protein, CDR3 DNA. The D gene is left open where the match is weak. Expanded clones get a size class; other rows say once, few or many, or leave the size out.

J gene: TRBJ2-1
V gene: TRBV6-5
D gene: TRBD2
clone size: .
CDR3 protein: CASSYGRLAGVGEQFF
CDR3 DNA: TGTGCCAGCAGTTACGGGAGACTAGCGGGAGTCGGTGAGCAGTTCTTC

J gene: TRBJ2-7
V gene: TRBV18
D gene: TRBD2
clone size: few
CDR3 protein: CASSPIGRERWGEQYF
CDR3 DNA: TGTGCCAGCTCCCCCATCGGGCGGGAGCGCTGGGGCGAGCAGTACTTC

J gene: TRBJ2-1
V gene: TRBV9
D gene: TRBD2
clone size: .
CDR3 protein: CASSSVGGGESSYNEQFF
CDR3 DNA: TGTGCCAGCAGCTCCGTGGGCGGGGGGGAGAGCTCCTACAATGAGCAGTTCTTC

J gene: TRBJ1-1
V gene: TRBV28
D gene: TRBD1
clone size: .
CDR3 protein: CASSFPGQPMNTEAFF
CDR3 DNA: TGTGCCAGCAGCTTCCCGGGACAGCCGATGAACACTGAAGCTTTCTTT

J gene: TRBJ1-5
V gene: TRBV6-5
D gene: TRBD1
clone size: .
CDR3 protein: CASRQGNQPQHF
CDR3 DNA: TGTGCCAGCAGACAGGGGAATCAGCCCCAGCATTTT

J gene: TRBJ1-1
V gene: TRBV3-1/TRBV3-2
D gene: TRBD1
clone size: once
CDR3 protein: CATGQMNTEAFF
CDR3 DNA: TGTGCCACGGGACAGATGAACACTGAAGCTTTCTTT

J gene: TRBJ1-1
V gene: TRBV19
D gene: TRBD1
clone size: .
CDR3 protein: CASSILTGAGEAFF
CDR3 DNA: TGTGCCAGTAGTATTTTGACAGGGGCCGGGGAAGCTTTCTTT

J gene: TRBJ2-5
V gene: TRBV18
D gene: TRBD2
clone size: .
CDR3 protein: CASSPRTSGSRQETQYF
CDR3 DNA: TGTGCCAGCTCACCAAGGACTAGCGGGAGTAGGCAAGAGACCCAGTACTTC

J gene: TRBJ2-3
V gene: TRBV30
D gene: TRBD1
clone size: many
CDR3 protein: CAWSAGTDYTDTQYF
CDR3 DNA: TGTGCCTGGAGTGCCGGGACAGACTACACAGATACGCAGTATTTT

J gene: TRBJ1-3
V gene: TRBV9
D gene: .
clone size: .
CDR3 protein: CASSVDGIFSGNTIYF
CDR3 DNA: TGTGCCAGCAGCGTAGACGGGATATTCTCTGGAAACACCATATATTTT

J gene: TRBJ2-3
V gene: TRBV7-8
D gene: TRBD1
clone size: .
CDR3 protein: CASSSTGLTDTQYF
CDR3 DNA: TGTGCCAGCAGTTCGACAGGGTTAACAGATACGCAGTATTTT

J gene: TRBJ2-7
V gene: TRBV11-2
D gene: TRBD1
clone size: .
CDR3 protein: CASRTGGRNSYEQYF
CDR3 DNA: TGTGCCAGCAGAACAGGGGGGCGCAACTCCTACGAGCAGTACTTC

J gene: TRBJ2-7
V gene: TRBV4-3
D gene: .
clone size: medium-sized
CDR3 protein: CASSCCPCSYEQYF
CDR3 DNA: TGCGCCAGCAGCTGTTGTCCCTGCTCCTACGAGCAGTACTTC

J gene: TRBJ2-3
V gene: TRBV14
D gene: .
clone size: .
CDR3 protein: CASSQPGLTSDTQYF
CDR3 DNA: TGTGCCAGCAGCCAACCGGGACTTACATCAGATACGCAGTATTTT

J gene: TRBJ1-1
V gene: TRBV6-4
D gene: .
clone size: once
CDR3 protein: CASTTDRNTEAFF
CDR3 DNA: TGTGCCAGCACGACGGACAGGAACACTGAAGCTTTCTTT

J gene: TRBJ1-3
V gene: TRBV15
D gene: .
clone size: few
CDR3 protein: CATSTQRPRASSGNTIYF
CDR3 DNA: TGTGCCACCAGCACCCAAAGGCCGAGGGCGAGCTCTGGAAACACCATATATTTT

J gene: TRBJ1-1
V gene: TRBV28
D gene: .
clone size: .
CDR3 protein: CASSFQAEAFF
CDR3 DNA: TGTGCCAGCAGTTTTCAGGCTGAAGCTTTCTTT

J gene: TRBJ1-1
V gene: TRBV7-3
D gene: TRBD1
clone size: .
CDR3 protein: CASSPTGGTEAFF
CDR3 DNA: TGTGCCAGCAGTCCAACAGGGGGCACTGAAGCTTTCTTT

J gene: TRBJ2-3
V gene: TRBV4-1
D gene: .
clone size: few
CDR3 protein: CASTRLPVSTDTQYF
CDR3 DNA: TGCGCCAGCACCAGACTACCCGTGAGCACAGATACGCAGTATTTT

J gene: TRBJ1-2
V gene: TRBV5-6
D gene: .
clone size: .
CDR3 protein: CASSTGTPYGYTF
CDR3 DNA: TGTGCCAGCAGCACCGGGACACCCTATGGCTACACCTTC

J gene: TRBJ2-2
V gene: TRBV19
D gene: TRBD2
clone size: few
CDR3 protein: CASSTPAGGANTGELFF
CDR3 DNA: TGTGCCAGTTCGACTCCAGCGGGAGGCGCGAACACCGGGGAGCTGTTTTTT

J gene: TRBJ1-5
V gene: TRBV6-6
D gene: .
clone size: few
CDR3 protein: CASRSYPLQGHQPQHF
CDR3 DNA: TGTGCCAGCAGATCGTATCCCCTCCAGGGCCATCAGCCCCAGCATTTT

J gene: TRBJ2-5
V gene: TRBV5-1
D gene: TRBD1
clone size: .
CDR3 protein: CASSLEGQGLETQYF
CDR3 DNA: TGCGCCAGCAGCTTGGAGGGACAGGGGTTAGAGACCCAGTACTTC

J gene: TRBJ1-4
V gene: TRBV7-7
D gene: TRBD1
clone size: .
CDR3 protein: CASSPVGTAPTEKLFF
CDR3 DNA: TGTGCTAGCAGCCCCGTCGGGACAGCTCCTACCGAAAAACTGTTTTTT

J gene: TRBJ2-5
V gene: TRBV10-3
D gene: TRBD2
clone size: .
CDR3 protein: CAISESTSGQETQYF
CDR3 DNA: TGTGCCATCAGTGAGTCGACTAGCGGGCAAGAGACCCAGTACTTC

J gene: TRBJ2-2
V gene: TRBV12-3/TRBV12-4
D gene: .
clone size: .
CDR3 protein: CASSTRADGELFF
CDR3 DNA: TGTGCCAGCAGTACGAGGGCGGACGGGGAGCTGTTTTTT

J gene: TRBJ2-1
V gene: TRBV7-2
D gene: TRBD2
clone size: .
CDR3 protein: CASSLSGFSGTYNEQFF
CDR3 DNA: TGTGCCAGCAGCTTAAGTGGCTTTAGCGGGACCTACAATGAGCAGTTCTTC

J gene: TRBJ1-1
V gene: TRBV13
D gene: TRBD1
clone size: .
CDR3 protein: CASSPLNRGRDVAFF
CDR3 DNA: TGTGCCAGCAGCCCTTTAAACAGGGGGCGGGACGTAGCTTTCTTT

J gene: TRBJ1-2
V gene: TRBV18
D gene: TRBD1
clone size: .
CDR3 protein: CASSPVGQGANYGYTF
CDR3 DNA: TGTGCCAGCTCACCAGTAGGACAGGGAGCTAACTATGGCTACACCTTC

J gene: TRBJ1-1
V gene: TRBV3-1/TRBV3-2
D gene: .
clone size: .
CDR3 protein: CASSQGARTANTEAFF
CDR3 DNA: TGTGCCAGCAGCCAAGGGGCGAGGACAGCCAACACTGAAGCTTTCTTT

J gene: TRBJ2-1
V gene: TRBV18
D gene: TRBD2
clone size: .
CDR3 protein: CASSPTSGMTNEQFF
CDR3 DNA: TGTGCCAGCTCACCGACTAGCGGGATGACCAATGAGCAGTTCTTC

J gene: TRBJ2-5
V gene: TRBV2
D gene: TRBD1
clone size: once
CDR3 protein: CASSYQGTGSETQYF
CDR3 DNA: TGTGCCAGCAGTTACCAGGGGACAGGGAGCGAGACCCAGTACTTC

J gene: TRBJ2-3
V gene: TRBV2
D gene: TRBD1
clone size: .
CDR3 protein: CAIRRDRSTDTQYF
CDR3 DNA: TGTGCCATCAGACGGGACAGGAGCACAGATACGCAGTATTTT

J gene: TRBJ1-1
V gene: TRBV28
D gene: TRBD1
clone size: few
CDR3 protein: CASSLVTGGGTEAFF
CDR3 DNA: TGTGCCAGCAGTTTGGTCACAGGGGGAGGGACTGAAGCTTTCTTT

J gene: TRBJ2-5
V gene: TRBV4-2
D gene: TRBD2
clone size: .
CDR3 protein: CASSQDDLAGEGETQYF
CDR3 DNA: TGTGCCAGCAGCCAAGATGACCTAGCGGGGGAAGGAGAGACCCAGTACTTC

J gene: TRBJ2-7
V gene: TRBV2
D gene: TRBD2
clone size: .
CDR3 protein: CASSEGRTSGRYEQYF
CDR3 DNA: TGTGCCAGCAGTGAAGGACGGACTAGCGGGAGATACGAGCAGTACTTC